The present T cell receptor beta chain was sequenced within a study of lymphopenia after photon versus proton radiotherapy. Study-level findings and limits: After the lymphocyte nadir, photon-treated repertoires showed oligoclonal expansion, especially of CD8+ Temra cells. Under photons, naive T cells and diversity fell while effector/memory populations rose. Better survival with proton therapy was suggested as possible, not demonstrated.

Turning to this clone: Its antigen is as yet unknown.

The protocol was immunoSEQ multiplex PCR, while the TCRdb copy is restricted to in-frame clones and leaves out a portion. The table has 15,000 to 20,000 clones, roughly 90% seen once. Between the trimmed V and J ends, which lost 1 base and 7 bases, there was a span of 16 bases. Germline CDR1 and CDR2: SGHVS and FQNEAQ. The CDR3 has 15 residues. The chain has TRBV7-8 and TRBJ1-2, with TRBD1 as a possible D gene (6 bases). The TCR originated in a woman aged 35 to 49 with cholangiocarcinoma. Sequenced material: peripheral blood, taken from a patient treated with photon-based radiotherapy. CDR3 in amino acids: CASSLEGGPAGGYTF. DNA of the CDR3: TGTGCCAGCAGCTTAGAGGGGGGACCGGCGGGTGGCTACACCTTC.